Given below is one T cell receptor (beta chain) in context. Its antigen is unknown. The protocol was immunoSEQ multiplex PCR, while the TCRdb copy is restricted to in-frame clones and leaves out a portion. The sample carries about 430,000 clones, roughly 90% recorded once. This entry is derived from a study of Ad26.COV2.S vaccination and SARS-CoV-2 variants. Study overall: Donor got 5x10^10 or 1x10^11 viral particles of Ad26.COV2.S. Study observations and caveats: Greater spike-specific TCR breadth was seen in vaccine recipients than in placebo recipients. It was found that vaccine and placebo recipients had similar non-spike TCR breadth. Post-vaccination spike-specific CD8+ and CD4+ T cell responses reportedly had substantial breadth.

As to treatment: around 19 received Ad26.COV2.S at low or high dose, single or two shots; several received placebo; per-sample allocation not given. Collection of samples fell on day 63 after the first vaccine or placebo injection. This CDR3 is built from 11 residues. Trimming pared 5 bases from V and 7 bases from J, leaving 9 bases between. Germline CDR1 GTSNPN, CDR2 SVGIG (reference sequence). The receptor comes from a person aged 18-65 years who received the Ad26.COV2.S COVID-19 vaccine or a placebo. Sequences were derived from peripheral blood, sampled in a trial of Ad26.COV2.S vaccine versus placebo. The J gene is TRBJ2-1, the V gene TRBV30, with D unclear. Here the CDR3 DNA reads TGTGCCTGGGGAACCGATAATGAGCAGTTCTTC. Its translation: CAWGTDNEQFF. The whole variable domain, remainder taken from reference TRBV30 and TRBJ2-1, is SQTIHQWPATLVQPVGSPLSLECTVEGTSNPNLYWYRQAAGRGLQLLFYSVGIGQISSEVPQNLSASRPQDRQFILSSKKLLLSDSGFYLCAWGTDNEQFFGPGTRLTVL.